Presented here are 27 T cell receptor beta chains from one specimen sequenced in a study of shared clonotypes between healthy human individuals. Assay used: immunoSEQ multiplex PCR; TCRdb lists only in-frame clones, some missing. The table has approximately 330,000 clones, about 73% seen once; the top ten hold about 10%. Sequencing was carried out using memory CD4+ T cells sorted from blood. The subset: CD45RA-negative fraction. The origin of the receptors is a man aged 25 to 40 in good health.

This clone appeared once. This rearrangement joins TRBV5-6 to TRBJ2-7; maybe TRBD1 (5 bases). Germline CDR1 SGHDT, CDR2 YYEEEE. V lost 1 base to trimming and J lost 6 bases, with 14 bases between them. The CDR3 has 14 amino acids. CDR3 protein: CASSLRGQASEQYF. In DNA, the CDR3 is TGTGCCAGCAGCTTGAGAGGACAAGCAAGCGAGCAGTACTTC.

The sample holds many counts of this clone. The rearrangement uses TRBV16 and TRBJ2-1, with 11 nucleotides matching TRBD2. The CDR3 is made up of 15 amino acids. CDR1 is KGHSY, CDR2 FQNENV, per germline. After removal of 0 bases from V and 9 bases from J, the junction contained 4 bases not matched to a gene. CDR3 region: CASSQSALAGAEQFF. The CDR3 nucleotides are TGTGCCAGCAGCCAATCGGCACTAGCGGGAGCTGAGCAGTTCTTC.

The chain joins TRBV11-2 to TRBJ1-4, with no clear D. Germline-derived CDR1 and CDR2 are SGHAT and FQNNGV. V shed 3 bases and J shed 0 bases, with 20 bases lying between them. This CDR3 is 19 amino acids long. The CDR3 protein is CASSFAPGAPVATNEKLFF. The DNA for the CDR3 is TGTGCCAGCAGCTTCGCCCCGGGAGCCCCAGTGGCAACTAATGAAAAACTGTTTTTT.

The V call is TRBV30, the J call TRBJ1-1; D gene unclear. V shed 2 bases and J shed 1 base, with 8 bases lying between them. CDR1 GTSNPN and CDR2 SVGIG come from the germline V gene (reference sequence). CDR3 length equals 13 residues. CDR3 amino acids: CAWSLQPNTEAFF. CDR3 DNA sequence: TGTGCCTGGAGTTTGCAGCCGAACACTGAAGCTTTCTTT.

The rearrangement links TRBV5-4 to TRBJ2-5; perhaps D is TRBD1 or TRBD2 (5 bases each). The CDR3 totals 16 residues. The V gene's germline CDR1 is SGHNT and CDR2 YYREEE (reference sequence). Trimming removed 4 bases from V and 1 base from J, with 17 bases in between. CDR3 loop: CASSRPNAGGQETQYF. The CDR3 DNA reads as TGTGCCAGCAGCCGTCCCAATGCTGGGGGCCAAGAGACCCAGTACTTC. The complete variable domain, with remaining parts taken from reference TRBV5-4 and TRBJ2-5, reads ETGVTQSPTHLIKTRGQQVTLRCSSQSGHNTVSWYQQALGQGPQFIFQYYREEENGRGNFPPRFSGLQFPNYSSELNVNALELDDSALYLCASSRPNAGGQETQYFGPGTRLLVL.

The chain uses TRBV10-1 and TRBJ2-7; perhaps TRBD1 as D (5 bases). Per germline, CDR1 WNHNN and CDR2 SYGVQD (reference sequence). V lost 3 bases to trimming and J lost 3 bases, with 12 bases between them. The CDR3 runs to 14 residues. The DNA for the CDR3 is TGCGCCAGCAGTGACCCAGACAGCGTCTACGAGCAGTACTTC. Amino acid sequence: CASSDPDSVYEQYF.

The CDR3, as DNA: TGTGCCAGCAGCTTAGTCCGACTAGTATCTGATACGCAGTATTTT. Protein: CASSLVRLVSDTQYF. The chain recombines TRBV11-2 with TRBJ2-3; possible D gene TRBD2, 6 bases. The CDR3 runs 15 residues. Germline V gene lookup returns CDR1 SGHAT and CDR2 FQNNGV. V was clipped by 1 base and J by 6 bases, with 14 bases between them.

The J gene is TRBJ1-5, the V gene TRBV7-2; the D is unclear. Trimming took 0 bases from V and 5 from J, leaving 5 bases between them. Germline CDR1 and CDR2: SGHTA and FQGNSA. The CDR3 runs to 13 residues. The CDR3 DNA sequence: TGTGCCAGCAGCTTAGCCCTATATCAGCCCCAGCATTTT. Its protein is CASSLALYQPQHF.

The V gene is TRBV7-5, the J gene TRBJ1-4. TRBV7-5 is flagged as a pseudogene. The length of the CDR3 is 14 residues. As DNA, the CDR3 is TGTGCCAGCAGCTTAGCCGGGACTGTTGAAAAACTGTTTTTT. It translates to CASSLAGTVEKLFF.

The chain has TRBV7-6 and TRBJ2-1; D may be TRBD2 (6 bases). With 1 base removed from V and 0 bases from J, the gap between germline ends came to 25 bases. The CDR3 is 21 amino acids. Germline values: CDR1 SGHVS, CDR2 FNYEAQ. The CDR3 loop reads CASSLEFQDMLATRSYNEQFF. In DNA, the CDR3 is TGTGCCAGCAGCTTAGAATTTCAAGATATGCTAGCGACACGCTCCTACAATGAGCAGTTCTTC. The full variable domain, rest sourced from reference TRBV7-6 and TRBJ2-1, is GAGVSQSPRYKVTKRGQDVALRCDPISGHVSLYWYRQALGQGPEFLTYFNYEAQQDKSGLPNDRFSAERPEGSISTLTIQRTEQRDSAMYRCASSLEFQDMLATRSYNEQFFGPGTRLTVL.

The V gene is TRBV2, the J gene TRBJ2-7, with TRBD2 matching over 10 bases. The CDR3 spans 14 residues. The germline V gene encodes CDR1 SNHLY and CDR2 FYNNEI. V lost 6 bases and J lost 4; bases outside the gene matches: 6. Here the CDR3 DNA reads TGTGCCAGCAGGAAAGCGGGAGGGCCGTACGAGCAGTACTTC. Translation gives CASRKAGGPYEQYF.

As for this clone: Other DNA sequences in this specimen translate into the identical CDR3. This rearrangement joins TRBV4-1 to TRBJ2-1, with 7 bases fitting TRBD2. CDR3 length: 13 residues. V lost 6 bases and J lost 4; bases outside the gene matches: 3. The germline CDR1 and CDR2 sequences are MGHRA and YSYEKL. The CDR3 sequence is CASSRDYYNEQFF. The CDR3 DNA sequence: TGCGCCAGCAGTAGGGACTATTACAATGAGCAGTTCTTC.

The rearrangement joins TRBV5-1 to TRBJ1-1; no reliable D call. The CDR3 sequence is 15 residues long. CDR1 SGHRS and CDR2 YFSETQ come from the germline V gene. Trimming left V 1 base short and J 5 bases short, with 15 bases between. CDR3 coding DNA: TGCGCCAGCAGCTTGATGGACCCAGGAGGAACTGAAGCTTTCTTT. Protein sequence: CASSLMDPGGTEAFF.

The chain links TRBV18 to TRBJ2-5; D unresolved. The CDR3 sequence is 13 residues long. Germline V gene lookup returns CDR1 KGHSH and CDR2 LQKENI. V was pared by 2 bases and J by 2 bases, with 6 bases between. The DNA of the CDR3 is TGTGCCAGCTCACCAACGGATCAAGAGACCCAGTACTTC. This codes for CASSPTDQETQYF.

The chain combines TRBV7-3 with TRBJ2-3, with TRBD2 matching 8 bases. The CDR3 totals 14 residues. With 3 bases clipped from V and 4 bases from J, the junction kept 3 bases outside the gene matches. Germline CDR1 reads SGHTA; CDR2 reads FQGTGA. The CDR3 sequence: CASSFSGSADTQYF. CDR3 coding DNA: TGTGCCAGCAGCTTCAGCGGGAGTGCAGATACGCAGTATTTT.

The chain uses TRBV5-1 and TRBJ2-7; 13 bases agree with TRBD2. Germline CDR1 reads SGHRS; CDR2 reads YFSETQ. V gave up 6 bases and J gave up 4 bases; unmatched junction bases: 7. The CDR3 has 15 amino acids. CDR3: CASTKGLAGRYEQYF. The CDR3 DNA is TGCGCCAGCACAAAGGGACTAGCGGGAAGATACGAGCAGTACTTC.

The count of this clone is one. The chain couples TRBV10-2 to TRBJ2-6; D remains unclear. The germline V gene has CDR1 WSHSY and CDR2 SAAADI. V was pared by 7 bases and J by 5 bases, with 18 bases between. This CDR3 is built from 16 residues. DNA for the CDR3: TGCGCCAGCACCGCGTACACCCCGGCCCGGGCCAACGTCCTGACTTTC. It encodes CASTAYTPARANVLTF.

The rearrangement links TRBV2 to TRBJ2-7; D gene uncertain. Germline lookup yields CDR1 SNHLY and CDR2 FYNNEI. V lost 1 base, J lost 6 bases, and 13 bases lay in between. This CDR3 is built from 14 residues. In DNA, the CDR3 is TGTGCCAGCAGTGAAGTGGGTTTCGAGTCCGAGCAGTACTTC. It is translated as CASSEVGFESEQYF.

This clone was found many times. The V and J genes are TRBV6-1 and TRBJ2-7; the match to TRBD2 covers 11 bases. V lost 5 bases, J lost 2 bases, and 5 bases stayed unmatched. The CDR3 has 15 residues. Per germline, CDR1 MNHNS and CDR2 SASEGT. The CDR3 DNA sequence: TGTGCCAGCAGTCCATTGACTAGCGGGGCCTACGAGCAGTACTTC. Translated: CASSPLTSGAYEQYF.

This clone was seen a few times. Here the CDR3 reads CSVTSGSGTQYF. Here the CDR3 DNA reads TGCAGCGTTACTAGCGGGAGTGGGACCCAGTACTTC. V gene TRBV29-1 combines with J gene TRBJ2-5; TRBD2 aligns across 11 bases. In germline, CDR1 is SQVTM, CDR2 ANQGSEA. The length of the CDR3 is 12 residues. The trim removed 5 bases at V and 7 bases at J, leaving 3 bases unmatched.

The sample holds one count of this clone. This chain links TRBV7-8 with TRBJ2-2; 7 nucleotides align to TRBD1. After removal of 5 bases from V and 1 base from J, the junction contained 4 bases not matched to a gene. CDR1 is SGHVS and CDR2 is FQNEAQ in the germline V gene. The CDR3 has 15 amino acids. The CDR3 sequence is CASSQQGMNTGELFF. The CDR3 DNA sequence: TGTGCCAGCAGCCAACAGGGGATGAACACCGGGGAGCTGTTTTTT. Full variable domain (rest looked up from reference TRBV7-8 and TRBJ2-2): GAGVSQSPRYKVAKRGQDVALRCDPISGHVSLFWYQQALGQGPEFLTYFQNEAQLDKSGLPSDRFFAERPEGSVSTLKIQRTQQEDSAVYLCASSQQGMNTGELFFGEGSRLTVL.

This clone was picked up a small number of times. This chain connects TRBV10-3 to TRBJ2-5; 9 bases match TRBD2. Germline values: CDR1 ENHRY, CDR2 SYGVKD. CDR3 size: 14 residues. The V and J ends lost 8 bases and 4 bases, in that order; junction bases with no gene match: 8. The chain's CDR3 is CAIGGTSKGETQYF. CDR3 DNA sequence: TGTGCCATCGGCGGGACTAGCAAGGGAGAGACCCAGTACTTC.

This clone was seen only a few times. The chain carries TRBV12-5 and TRBJ2-1, with a possible D match to TRBD2 (5 bases). The CDR3 runs to 13 residues. Per the germline V gene, CDR1 is LGHNT and CDR2 is FRNRAP. The V and J ends lost 10 bases and 5 bases respectively, with 15 bases between them. The CDR3 reads CAMASGRHNEQFF. In DNA form, the CDR3 reads TGTGCTATGGCCAGTGGGAGACACAATGAGCAGTTCTTC.

The chain uses TRBV2 and TRBJ2-7, with a possible D match to TRBD2 (6 bases). This CDR3 region has 14 residues. Germline CDR1 SNHLY, CDR2 FYNNEI. Trimming pared 8 bases from V and 3 bases from J, leaving 17 bases between. The CDR3 is CASQISRESYEQYF. The CDR3, as DNA: TGTGCCAGCCAGATTAGCCGGGAGAGCTACGAGCAGTACTTC.

The gene calls are TRBV4-3 and TRBJ2-5; D is undetermined. Trimming took off 4 bases at V and 5 bases at J, with 11 bases between the two ends. The CDR3 consists of 13 residues. Germline V CDR1 and CDR2: LGHNA, YSLEER. The CDR3, as DNA: TGCGCCAGCAGCCTAAAAATTAGGGAGACCCAGTACTTC. It specifies CASSLKIRETQYF.

Remarks on this clone: This same CDR3 is encoded by further DNA sequences in the sample. The gene calls are TRBV5-1 and TRBJ2-1; TRBD2 might be the D (5 bases). V was pared by 0 bases and J by 4 bases, with 8 bases between. The germline CDR1 and CDR2 sequences are SGHRS and YFSETQ. CDR3 length: 14 amino acids. CDR3 region: CASSLGAGYNEQFF. The CDR3 nucleotides are TGCGCCAGCAGCTTGGGGGCGGGTTACAATGAGCAGTTCTTC.

The V gene is TRBV5-4, the J gene TRBJ1-1; D may be TRBD1 (6 bases). Germline values: CDR1 SGHNT, CDR2 YYREEE (reference sequence). The CDR3 covers 13 residues. V shed 5 bases and J shed 1 base, with 9 bases lying between them. The CDR3 nucleotides read TGTGCCAGCAGTCGGACAGCGAACACTGAAGCTTTCTTT. Protein: CASSRTANTEAFF.